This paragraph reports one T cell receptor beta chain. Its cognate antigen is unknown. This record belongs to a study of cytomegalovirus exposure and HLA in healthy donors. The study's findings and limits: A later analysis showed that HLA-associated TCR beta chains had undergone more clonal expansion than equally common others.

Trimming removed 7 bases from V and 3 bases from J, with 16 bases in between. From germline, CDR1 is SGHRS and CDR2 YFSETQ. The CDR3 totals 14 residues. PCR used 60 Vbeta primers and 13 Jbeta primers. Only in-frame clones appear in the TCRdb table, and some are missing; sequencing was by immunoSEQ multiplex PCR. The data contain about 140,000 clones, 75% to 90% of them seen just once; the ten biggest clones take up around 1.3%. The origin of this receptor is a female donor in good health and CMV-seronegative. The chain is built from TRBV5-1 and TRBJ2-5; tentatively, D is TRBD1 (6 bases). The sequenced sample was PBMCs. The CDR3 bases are TGCGCCAGCCGGAGCTTGGGACAAAAAGAGACCCAGTACTTC. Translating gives CASRSLGQKETQYF.